One sample yielded the 7 T cell receptor beta chains listed below, sequenced in a study of CD8 T cells in cerebrospinal fluid in Alzheimer's disease. TCRdb re-called the 10x single-cell sequencing reads; one entry per CDR3 protein, DNA not given. The repertoire shows approximately 1,400 distinct CDR3 sequences; the top ten hold roughly a fifth. The sequencing sample was made of cerebrospinal fluid. These receptor sequences come from a human donor with mild cognitive impairment.

The chain is built from TRBV28 and TRBJ2-3; TCRdb's assignment of TRBD2 cannot be checked, as there is no DNA. Germline V CDR1 and CDR2: MDHEN, SYDVKM. CDR3 length equals 14 residues. CDR3 protein: CASSRPGERDTQYF.

The chain carries TRBV20-1 and TRBJ2-2; TCRdb's D gene call, TRBD1, goes unchecked for lack of DNA. CDR1 DFQATT and CDR2 SNEGSKA come from the germline V gene (reference sequence). This CDR3 is 14 amino acids long. The CDR3 is CSASGFDRTGELFF.

This clonotype shows up as medium-sized by frequency. The rearrangement links TRBV18 to TRBJ1-5; the TCRdb call, TRBD1, lacks DNA for checking. CDR3 length equals 14 residues. The germline V gene has CDR1 KGHSH and CDR2 LQKENI. CDR3 region: CASSPGQGGQPQHF.

This clonotype is called medium-sized based on its frequency. V gene TRBV2 combines with J gene TRBJ2-1; no DNA is available, so the TRBD2 call from TCRdb remains unchecked. The CDR3 has 13 amino acids. Germline loops: CDR1 SNHLY, CDR2 FYNNEI. The CDR3 loop reads CANQRGAQGEQFF.

In terms of frequency, this clonotype is medium-sized (0.01 to 0.1%). V is TRBV19 and J is TRBJ2-1; TCRdb designates TRBD1, a call that cannot be tested without DNA. CDR3 size: 16 residues. CDR1 is LNHDA and CDR2 is SQIVND in the germline V gene (reference sequence). CDR3: CASSIGALSSYNEQFF.

This clonotype registers medium-sized by frequency. The chain recombines TRBV7-2 with TRBJ1-1; the TCRdb D gene call, TRBD1, has no DNA to confirm it. This CDR3 region has 16 residues. Germline values: CDR1 SGHTA, CDR2 FQGNSA. The CDR3: CASSAQGAVLFSTAFF.

This chain links TRBV9 with TRBJ1-3. The CDR3 is 15 amino acids. Germline V gene data show CDR1 as SGDLS and CDR2 as YYNGEE. CDR3 sequence reads: CASSSGPGSGNTIYF.